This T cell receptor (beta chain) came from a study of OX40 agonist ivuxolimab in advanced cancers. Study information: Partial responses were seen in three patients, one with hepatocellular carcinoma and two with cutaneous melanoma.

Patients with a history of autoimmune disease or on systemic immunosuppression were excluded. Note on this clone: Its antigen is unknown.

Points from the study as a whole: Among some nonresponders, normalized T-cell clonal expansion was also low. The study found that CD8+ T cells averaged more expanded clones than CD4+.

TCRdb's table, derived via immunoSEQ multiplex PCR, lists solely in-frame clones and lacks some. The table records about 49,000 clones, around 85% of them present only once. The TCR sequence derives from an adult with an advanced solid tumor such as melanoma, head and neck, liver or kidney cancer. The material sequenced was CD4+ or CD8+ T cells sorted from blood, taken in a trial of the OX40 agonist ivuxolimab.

The CDR3 sequence: CASSQVAGPEETQYF. The CDR3 nucleotides are TGCGCCAGCAGCCAAGTGGCAGGGCCAGAAGAGACCCAGTACTTC. This rearrangement joins TRBV4-1 to TRBJ2-5, with a tentative D call TRBD1 (5 bases). The CDR3 runs 15 residues. Trimming removed 1 base from V and 3 bases from J, with 12 bases in between. CDR1 is MGHRA and CDR2 is YSYEKL in the germline V gene.